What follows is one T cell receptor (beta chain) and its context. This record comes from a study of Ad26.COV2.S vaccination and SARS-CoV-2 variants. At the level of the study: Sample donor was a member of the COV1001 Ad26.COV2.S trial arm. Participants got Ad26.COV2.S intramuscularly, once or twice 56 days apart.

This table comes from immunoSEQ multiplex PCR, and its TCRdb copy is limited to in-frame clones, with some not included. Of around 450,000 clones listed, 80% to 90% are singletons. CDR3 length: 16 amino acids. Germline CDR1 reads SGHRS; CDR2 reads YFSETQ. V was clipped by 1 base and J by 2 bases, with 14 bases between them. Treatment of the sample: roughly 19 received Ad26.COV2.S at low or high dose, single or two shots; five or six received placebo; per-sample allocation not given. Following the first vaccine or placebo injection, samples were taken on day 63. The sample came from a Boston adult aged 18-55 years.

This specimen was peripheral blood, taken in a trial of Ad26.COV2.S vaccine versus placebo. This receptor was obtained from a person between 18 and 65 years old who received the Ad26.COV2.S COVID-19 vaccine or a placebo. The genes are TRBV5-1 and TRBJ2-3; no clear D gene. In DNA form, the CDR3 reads TGCGCCAGCAGCTTGATTTCGGCAGAGAACACAGATACGCAGTATTTT. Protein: CASSLISAENTDTQYF.